This T cell receptor beta chain appears in the sequencing data of a study of molecular identifiers for immune sequencing clone quantification. CDR3 length: 16 amino acids. V lost 3 bases and J lost 0; bases outside the gene matches: 10. CDR1 is GTSNPN, CDR2 SVGIG, per germline (reference sequence). This clonotype has more than one count but fewer than ten. Via MiXCR, TCRdb re-called the PCR reads, giving one row per CDR3 protein. The data show hundreds of thousands of distinct CDR3 sequences, roughly 27% seen once. This receptor was obtained from a human donor in good health. Some libraries in this study had Jurkat cell RNA spiked in. The chain employs TRBV30 and TRBJ1-1; 7 bases align to TRBD1. The specimen was naive CD8+ T cells from blood, with Jurkat cell RNA spiked in. Subset defined: FACS-sorted CD8+CD4-CCR7+CD45RA+ naive T cells. Here the CDR3 DNA reads TGTGCCTGGAGCCCCACAGGGGAGGTCATGAACACTGAAGCTTTCTTT. Translated, it gives CAWSPTGEVMNTEAFF.